Listed below are T cell receptor beta chains from one sample, sequenced in a study of blood T cells in healthy people across ages. TCRdb itself ran the 5' RACE reads through MiXCR, one entry per CDR3 protein. The table lists about a million distinct CDR3 sequences, 40% to 60% of them singletons, with about an eighth in the top ten. The sample comprised blood. The receptor source for this set is a young man in good health. The CDR3 runs from the conserved cysteine through the conserved F or W. The D gene is left open where the match is weak. A row's size may be missing; if present it is once, few, many or a size class.

j_call	clone_size	v_call	d_call	cdr3_aa	cdr3_nt
TRBJ1-4	.	TRBV28	.	CASSSAGTGYNEKLFF	TGTGCCAGCAGTTCCGCCGGGACGGGATATAATGAAAAACTGTTTTTT
TRBJ2-3	few	TRBV5-6	.	CASSPARGRITDTQYF	TGTGCCAGCAGCCCTGCAAGGGGCCGAATCACAGATACGCAGTATTTT
TRBJ2-3	.	TRBV7-8	TRBD2	CASSLGLAGGASTDTQYF	TGTGCCAGCAGCTTAGGACTAGCGGGGGGGGCTAGCACAGATACGCAGTATTTT
TRBJ1-4	few	TRBV6-6	.	CASSYSTLEKLFF	TGTGCCAGCAGTTACTCGACCTTGGAAAAACTGTTTTTT
TRBJ1-5	.	TRBV19	.	CASSIYSLAEDNQPQHF	TGTGCCAGTAGTATATATTCCCTCGCCGAAGACAATCAGCCCCAGCATTTT
TRBJ2-7	.	TRBV4-1	.	CASSHDRSYEQYF	TGCGCCAGCAGCCACGACAGATCCTACGAGCAGTACTTC
TRBJ2-5	few	TRBV10-3	TRBD2	CAISERFGGTSGAQIQETQYF	TGTGCCATCAGTGAAAGATTTGGAGGGACTAGCGGGGCGCAGATCCAAGAGACCCAGTACTTC
TRBJ2-1	.	TRBV6-1	.	CASSERTLKGDNEQFF	TGTGCCAGCAGTGAAAGGACCCTAAAAGGAGACAATGAGCAGTTCTTC
TRBJ2-5	.	TRBV6-2/TRBV6-3	.	CASSYYRGGQETQYF	TGTGCCAGCAGTTACTACAGGGGAGGCCAAGAGACCCAGTACTTC
TRBJ1-4	.	TRBV25-1	TRBD1	CASSEWGTDEKLFF	TGTGCCAGCAGTGAATGGGGGACAGATGAAAAACTGTTTTTT
TRBJ2-3	many	TRBV7-9	TRBD2	CASSSQAGRTDTQYF	TGTGCCAGCAGCTCCCAAGCGGGGCGCACAGATACGCAGTATTTT
TRBJ2-7	.	TRBV6-1	TRBD1	CASSATGTAYEQYF	TGTGCCAGCAGTGCGACAGGGACGGCATACGAGCAGTACTTC
TRBJ2-1	.	TRBV5-4	.	CASSTGQKPNNEQFF	TGTGCCAGCAGCACCGGACAGAAGCCAAACAATGAGCAGTTCTTC
TRBJ2-7	.	TRBV12-3/TRBV12-4	.	CASSSLGSVEQYF	TGTGCCAGCAGTTCACTGGGGAGTGTGGAGCAGTACTTC
TRBJ1-1	.	TRBV10-2	.	CASSESTVKGNTEAFF	TGCGCCAGCAGTGAGTCGACAGTTAAGGGCAACACTGAAGCTTTCTTT
TRBJ1-1	few	TRBV29-1	.	CSVVRGFTEAFF	TGCAGCGTTGTCCGGGGATTCACTGAAGCTTTCTTT
TRBJ2-5	few	TRBV12-3/TRBV12-4	TRBD1	CASSLRDRGPKETQYF	TGTGCCAGCAGTCTCCGGGACAGGGGGCCTAAGGAGACCCAGTACTTC
TRBJ1-5	.	TRBV6-1	TRBD1	CASSEGGRGGQPQHF	TGTGCCAGCAGTGAAGGGGGCAGGGGGGGTCAGCCCCAGCATTTT
TRBJ1-2	.	TRBV24-1	.	CATSDFPQGGYTF	TGTGCCACCAGTGATTTCCCCCAAGGGGGCTACACCTTC
TRBJ1-1	.	TRBV5-1	.	CASSLEQPGSTEAFF	TGCGCCAGCAGCTTGGAGCAGCCGGGCAGCACTGAAGCTTTCTTT
TRBJ1-5	once	TRBV28	TRBD1	CASSFRQGLSNQPQHF	TGTGCCAGCAGTTTTCGACAGGGTTTAAGCAATCAGCCCCAGCATTTT
TRBJ2-2	few	TRBV12-3/TRBV12-4	.	CASRTFLGDTGELFF	TGTGCCAGCAGGACCTTCCTCGGGGACACCGGGGAGCTGTTTTTT
TRBJ1-5	.	TRBV6-2/TRBV6-3	TRBD1	CASSSPTGTGSRQPQHF	TGTGCCAGCAGTTCCCCAACCGGGACAGGGTCTCGGCAGCCCCAGCATTTT
TRBJ2-5	many	TRBV4-1	TRBD2	CASSQTPGLAQETQYF	TGCGCCAGCAGCCAAACCCCGGGACTAGCACAAGAGACCCAGTACTTC
TRBJ1-2	few	TRBV20-1	TRBD1	CSPGTGLDYGYTF	TGCAGCCCCGGGACAGGGCTAGACTATGGCTACACCTTC
TRBJ2-5	few	TRBV7-9	.	CASSFAKGDQETQYF	TGTGCCAGCAGCTTCGCTAAAGGGGACCAAGAGACCCAGTACTTC
TRBJ2-1	.	TRBV12-3/TRBV12-4	.	CASSFVRAANEQFF	TGTGCCAGCAGTTTCGTTCGCGCGGCCAATGAGCAGTTCTTC
TRBJ2-3	few	TRBV20-1	TRBD2	CSASSGGASTDTQYF	TGCAGTGCTAGCTCGGGGGGGGCTAGCACAGATACGCAGTATTTT
TRBJ2-2	.	TRBV24-1	TRBD1	CATSDAGGRGTGELFF	TGTGCCACCAGTGATGCAGGGGGCAGGGGCACCGGGGAGCTGTTTTTT
TRBJ1-2	few	TRBV7-9	.	CASSSPDGTSVGCTF	TGTGCCAGCAGCTCTCCGGACGGAACCAGTGTAGGCTGCACCTTC
TRBJ2-1	once	TRBV5-6	TRBD1	CASSSTGPRVDNEQFF	TGTGCCAGCAGCTCGACAGGGCCCCGAGTTGACAATGAGCAGTTCTTC
TRBJ2-7	.	TRBV14	.	CAGSPWADYEQYF	TGTGCCGGCAGCCCCTGGGCGGACTACGAGCAGTACTTC
TRBJ1-2	.	TRBV20-1	.	CSAPRTDLTNYGYTF	TGCAGTGCTCCCCGGACAGACCTAACTAACTATGGCTACACCTTC
TRBJ2-1	few	TRBV7-2	.	CASSATRPPNEQFF	TGTGCCAGCAGTGCCACTAGGCCGCCCAATGAGCAGTTCTTC
TRBJ2-5	.	TRBV18	.	CASSPPGRGGETQYF	TGTGCCAGCTCACCACCGGGACGGGGCGGAGAGACCCAGTACTTC
TRBJ1-2	.	TRBV20-1	TRBD1	CSARDPNTGGGYGYTF	TGCAGTGCTAGAGATCCGAATACAGGGGGCGGCTATGGCTACACCTTC
TRBJ2-3	.	TRBV14	.	CASSLQRGDSPQYF	TGTGCCAGCAGCCTACAAAGGGGGGACAGCCCGCAGTATTTT
TRBJ1-5	few	TRBV20-1	.	CSARDQGRVVSNQPQHF	TGCAGTGCTAGAGATCAGGGCAGGGTGGTAAGCAATCAGCCCCAGCATTTT
TRBJ2-2	few	TRBV29-1	.	CSVAGANTGELFF	TGCAGCGTCGCAGGGGCGAACACCGGGGAGCTGTTTTTT
TRBJ2-7	.	TRBV20-1	TRBD1	CSRQGLSYEQYF	TGCAGTCGACAGGGTCTCTCCTACGAGCAGTACTTC
TRBJ2-5	.	TRBV9	.	CASTVAASAETQYF	TGTGCCAGCACCGTTGCGGCGAGCGCAGAGACCCAGTACTTC
TRBJ2-3	.	TRBV7-2	.	CASSQELSDTQYF	TGTGCCAGCAGCCAAGAGCTTAGCGATACGCAGTATTTT
TRBJ2-2	once	TRBV10-3	TRBD1	CAISSRAGGPTGELFF	TGTGCCATTTCGAGCAGGGCAGGGGGCCCTACCGGGGAGCTGTTTTTT
TRBJ2-5	.	TRBV29-1	.	CSVEAGPEGETQYF	TGCAGCGTTGAAGCCGGGCCGGAGGGAGAGACCCAGTACTTC
TRBJ2-4	.	TRBV12-3/TRBV12-4	.	CASSDIVKNIQYF	TGTGCCAGCAGTGATATAGTCAAAAACATTCAGTACTTC
TRBJ2-5	.	TRBV9	.	CASSPQAQETQYF	TGTGCCAGCAGCCCCCAAGCCCAAGAGACCCAGTACTTC
TRBJ1-2	many	TRBV7-2	.	CASSLRYGYTF	TGTGCCAGCAGCCTACGCTATGGCTACACCTTC
TRBJ2-3	.	TRBV9	TRBD2	CASKTSGVAVLADTQYF	TGTGCCAGCAAAACTAGCGGGGTGGCCGTACTCGCAGATACGCAGTATTTT
TRBJ2-3	.	TRBV4-3	.	CASSQDRSKLDTQYF	TGCGCCAGCAGCCAAGACCGGTCGAAGCTAGATACGCAGTATTTT
TRBJ1-2	.	TRBV5-1	TRBD1	CASSLAYSGTGDGGYTF	TGCGCCAGCAGCTTGGCTTACTCCGGGACAGGGGATGGTGGCTACACCTTC
TRBJ2-3	.	TRBV12-3/TRBV12-4	.	CASRASASRSTDTQYF	TGTGCCAGCAGGGCTTCGGCTAGCAGAAGCACAGATACGCAGTATTTT
TRBJ2-1	.	TRBV4-2	TRBD2	CASSQDFMTSAYNEQFF	TGTGCCAGCAGCCAAGATTTTATGACTAGCGCGTACAATGAGCAGTTCTTC
TRBJ2-1	.	TRBV6-5	TRBD2	CASRKLGLAGGYNEQFF	TGTGCCAGCAGGAAACTGGGATTAGCGGGGGGCTACAATGAGCAGTTCTTC
TRBJ2-5	.	TRBV10-3	TRBD2	CAISDHSGRKGETQYF	TGTGCCATCAGTGATCATAGCGGGCGGAAAGGAGAGACCCAGTACTTC
TRBJ2-3	few	TRBV5-1	TRBD1	CASSLATGDTDTQYF	TGCGCCAGCAGCTTGGCGACAGGGGACACAGATACGCAGTATTTT
TRBJ2-1	.	TRBV20-1	.	CSARGIDFQYNEQFF	TGCAGTGCTAGAGGTATCGACTTTCAGTACAATGAGCAGTTCTTC
TRBJ2-5	few	TRBV9	.	CASSVVPEYQETQYF	TGTGCCAGCAGCGTAGTGCCGGAGTACCAAGAGACCCAGTACTTC
TRBJ2-6	.	TRBV7-2	.	CASSQAVIFANVLTF	TGTGCCAGCAGTCAAGCGGTGATATTTGCCAACGTCCTGACTTTC
TRBJ2-3	few	TRBV12-3/TRBV12-4	.	CASGGPPGTDTQYF	TGTGCCAGCGGCGGCCCGCCCGGCACAGATACGCAGTATTTT
TRBJ1-2	few	TRBV7-2	.	CASSLADGRAGYTF	TGTGCCAGCAGCTTAGCAGACGGCAGGGCTGGCTACACCTTC